A single sample gave rise to the 31 T cell receptor beta chains below, sequenced in a study of T cells in Graves' hyperthyroidism and ophthalmopathy. RNA transcripts provided the source from which TCR beta CDR3 regions were amplified. HTBI primers were used for first-round RT-PCR of the TCR CDR3. TCRdb processed the multiplex PCR reads anew with MiXCR; each CDR3 protein has one entry. The repertoire holds fewer than 750,000 distinct CDR3 sequences, with about 14% as singletons. The sample comprised blood. The source is a woman aged 45 to 65 with Graves' ophthalmopathy.

This clonotype was picked up many times. The rearrangement links TRBV5-5 to TRBJ2-1, with 11 nucleotides matching TRBD2. The V segment lost 4 bases and the J segment 5 bases; nucleotides outside the gene matches: 8. Per germline, CDR1 SGHKS and CDR2 YYEKEE (reference sequence). The CDR3 contains 16 residues. This CDR3 is CASSPVAGGPHNEQFF. In DNA form, the CDR3 reads TGTGCCAGCAGCCCCGTAGCGGGAGGGCCACACAATGAGCAGTTCTTC.

This clonotype was counted at least ten times. The rearrangement joins TRBV6-1 to TRBJ1-5, with 7 bases matching TRBD1. Germline-derived CDR1 and CDR2 are MNHNS and SASEGT. CDR3 length equals 14 residues. After removal of 5 bases from V and 7 bases from J, the junction contained 8 bases not matched to a gene. CDR3 sequence (DNA): TGTGCCAGCAGTTTCCGACAGGGTCCGCAGCCCCAGCATTTT. Encoded protein: CASSFRQGPQPQHF.

The chain employs TRBV19 and TRBJ2-3; D unresolved. The CDR3 is 13 amino acids. CDR1 is LNHDA, CDR2 SQIVND, per germline (reference sequence). V gave up 4 bases and J gave up 3 bases, with 8 bases separating them. The CDR3 here is CASSSTVTDTQYF. The DNA for the CDR3 is TGTGCCAGTAGTAGTACAGTTACAGATACGCAGTATTTT.

The CDR3 nucleotides read TGTGCCTGGAGTCGGACAGGGCCAAATCAGCCCCAGCATTTT. Its translation is CAWSRTGPNQPQHF. The chain combines TRBV30 with TRBJ1-5, with TRBD1 identical over 8 bases. Germline V gene lookup returns CDR1 GTSNPN and CDR2 SVGIG (reference sequence). After removal of 2 bases from V and 4 bases from J, the junction contained 4 bases not matched to a gene. CDR3 length: 14 residues.

V usage is TRBV5-1 and J usage is TRBJ2-7, with 7 bases lining up with TRBD1. CDR1 is SGHRS, CDR2 YFSETQ, per germline. Trimming at V came to 4 bases and at J to 5 bases, leaving 3 bases not matched to a gene. This CDR3 has 12 residues. CDR3 residues: CASSLGTDEQYF. The CDR3 DNA follows: TGCGCCAGCAGCCTAGGGACAGACGAGCAGTACTTC.

The table lists this clonotype with a few counts. V gene TRBV6-1 combines with J gene TRBJ2-2; 8 bases match TRBD2. Trimming cost V 3 bases and J 0 bases; bases outside gene matches: 3. The germline CDR1 and CDR2 sequences are MNHNS and SASEGT. This CDR3 has 16 residues. CDR3 protein: CASSDPGLANTGELFF. In DNA form, the CDR3 reads TGTGCCAGCAGTGACCCGGGACTAGCGAACACCGGGGAGCTGTTTTTT.

This clonotype was picked up a small number of times. The DNA of the CDR3 is TGTGCCACCAGTGATTTGAGGAGGGACACAGATACGCAGTATTTT. It yields the protein CATSDLRRDTDTQYF. The chain joins TRBV24-1 to TRBJ2-3; D is perhaps TRBD2 (6 bases). The V end was cut by 0 bases, the J end by 2 bases, with 8 bases between. The CDR3 is 15 residues long. Germline CDR1 and CDR2: KGHDR and SFDVKD.

The table lists this clonotype with many counts. The gene calls are TRBV12-3 or TRBV12-4 and TRBJ1-5; no clear D gene. This CDR3 contains 13 residues. V lost 10 bases, J lost 0 bases, and 10 bases lay in between. The CDR3 spells CATASDSNQPQHF. CDR3 in DNA: TGTGCCACAGCGTCCGATAGCAATCAGCCCCAGCATTTT.

This chain connects TRBV11-2 to TRBJ2-2; no clear D. The germline CDR1 and CDR2 sequences are SGHAT and FQNNGV. Trimming cost V 2 bases and J 6 bases, with 10 bases left between them. The CDR3 is 14 amino acids. The CDR3 sequence: CASSLFTLSGELFF. DNA of the CDR3: TGTGCCAGCAGCTTATTTACCCTATCCGGGGAGCTGTTTTTT.

This chain links TRBV2 with TRBJ1-1, with a tentative D call TRBD1 (5 bases). From germline, CDR1 is SNHLY and CDR2 FYNNEI. This CDR3 is built from 14 residues. Trimming removed 4 bases from V and 6 bases from J, with 15 bases in between. The CDR3 DNA follows: TGTGCCAGCAGTGGGGGGGAGGGGTGGGCTGAAGCTTTCTTT. Amino acids: CASSGGEGWAEAFF.

Many counts were recorded for this clonotype. The chain joins TRBV12-3 or TRBV12-4 to TRBJ1-2; D perhaps matches TRBD1 (5 bases). Trimming cost V 1 base and J 5 bases, with 8 bases left between them. This CDR3 contains 13 residues. As DNA, the CDR3 is TGTGCCAGCAGTTTAGGGGGGAGGTATGGCTACACCTTC. Translation: CASSLGGRYGYTF.

This clonotype was detected ten times or more. The chain has TRBV2 and TRBJ2-1; tentatively, D is TRBD1 or TRBD2 (5 bases each). The germline V gene encodes CDR1 SNHLY and CDR2 FYNNEI. Trimming pared 8 bases from V and 0 bases from J, leaving 17 bases between. The CDR3 has 16 residues. This chain's CDR3 is CASGSEGMISYNEQFF. The CDR3 bases are TGTGCCAGCGGGTCAGAGGGGATGATCTCCTACAATGAGCAGTTCTTC.

This clonotype was seen ten or more times. The CDR3 spells CASSTDRAGANVLTF. CDR3 bases: TGTGCCAGCAGCACCGACAGAGCCGGGGCCAACGTCCTGACTTTC. V and J are TRBV7-9 and TRBJ2-6; tentative D call: TRBD1 (5 bases). The CDR3 consists of 15 residues. Deletions cut 5 bases from V and 4 bases from J, with 12 bases between. Germline CDR1 SEHNR, CDR2 FQNEAQ (reference sequence).

This clonotype has only a few counts. J is TRBJ2-5 and V is TRBV10-3; tentative D call: TRBD1 (6 bases). V was pared by 9 bases and J by 4 bases, with 21 bases between. The CDR3 length is 15 residues. Germline V gives CDR1 ENHRY, CDR2 SYGVKD. The CDR3 loop reads CAMGTGTIGTETQYF. In DNA form, the CDR3 reads TGTGCCATGGGAACTGGGACAATTGGGACAGAGACCCAGTACTTC.

The V gene is TRBV27, the J gene TRBJ2-7; possible D gene TRBD1, 6 bases. The V end was cut by 5 bases, the J end by 3 bases, with 14 bases between. Germline lookup yields CDR1 MNHEY and CDR2 SMNVEV (reference sequence). CDR3 length equals 14 residues. The CDR3, as DNA: TGTGCCAGCAGTCCCGGGACATTCGACTACGAGCAGTACTTC. As protein: CASSPGTFDYEQYF.

This clonotype was counted many times. The chain employs TRBV6-1 and TRBJ2-1; 7 positions agree with TRBD2. Germline CDR1 reads MNHNS; CDR2 reads SASEGT. The CDR3 length is 17 residues. Trimming took 0 bases from V and 6 from J; bases not matched to a gene: 11. The CDR3 DNA is TGTGCCAGCAGTGAAGCCTCGTGGGGGGGGGGGATCAATGAGCAGTTCTTC. Translated, it gives CASSEASWGGGINEQFF.

This clonotype was picked up a small number of times. The rearrangement links TRBV30 to TRBJ1-6; possible D gene TRBD1, 6 bases. This CDR3 is built from 13 residues. Trimming took 1 base from V and 7 from J, leaving 8 bases between them. Germline V CDR1 and CDR2: GTSNPN, SVGIG (reference sequence). The CDR3 nucleotides read TGTGCCTGGAGTGCAGGGGTGAATTCACCCCTCCACTTT. The encoded protein is CAWSAGVNSPLHF.

This clonotype was observed at least ten times. CDR3 coding DNA: TGCAGTGCTACACCAGACAGGGTCCACGAGCAGTACTTC. It translates to CSATPDRVHEQYF. The chain carries TRBV20-1 and TRBJ2-7; 7 bases line up with TRBD1. V was pared by 4 bases and J by 5 bases, with 8 bases of the junction left unmatched. The germline V gene has CDR1 DFQATT and CDR2 SNEGSKA (reference sequence). The CDR3 has 13 residues.

This clonotype was picked up many times. The junction differs from germline at one of its ends, possibly a read error. The rearrangement links TRBV18 to TRBJ1-1; D uncertain. This CDR3 is built from 13 residues. Per germline, CDR1 KGHSH and CDR2 LQKENI. CDR3 sequence: CASSPRGNTEAFF. The CDR3 DNA is TGCGCCAGCAGCCCGCGGGGGAACACTGAAGCTTTCTTT.

The chain recombines TRBV9 with TRBJ2-7, with 13 bases matching TRBD2. The CDR3 is 16 residues long. Germline lookup yields CDR1 SGDLS and CDR2 YYNGEE. J gave up 7 bases and V 0 bases, and 7 bases lay outside the gene matches. CDR3 coding DNA: TGTGCCAGCAGCGTAGGGACTAGCGGGAGAGTATGGGAGCAGTACTTC. The encoded protein is CASSVGTSGRVWEQYF.

At least ten counts were recorded for this clonotype. This chain connects TRBV28 to TRBJ2-5; D unclear. The CDR3 covers 17 residues. CDR1 is MDHEN and CDR2 is SYDVKM in the germline V gene. V shed 3 bases and J shed 2 bases, with 19 bases lying between them. In DNA, the CDR3 is TGTGCCAGCAGTTTTGCTGACTCTCCCAACCCACAAGAGACCCAGTACTTC. This encodes CASSFADSPNPQETQYF.

Many counts were recorded for this clonotype. The gene calls are TRBV20-1 and TRBJ2-3; 7 bases fit TRBD2. There are 16 residues in the CDR3. After removal of 4 bases from V and 4 bases from J, the junction contained 14 bases not matched to a gene. Germline CDR1 is DFQATT and CDR2 is SNEGSKA (reference sequence). CDR3 in amino acids: CSANNYEGGRADTQYF. For the CDR3, the DNA is TGCAGTGCTAACAACTATGAGGGAGGGAGGGCAGATACGCAGTATTTT.

Regarding this clonotype: It may be a read error: a sequence one base away is much more abundant. The rearrangement links TRBV27 to TRBJ1-4, with D possibly matching TRBD1 (5 bases). Germline V lookup: CDR1 MNHEY, CDR2 SMNVEV (reference sequence). The ends were cut back, 2 bases at V and 8 bases at J, with 15 bases in the middle. The CDR3 loop spans 15 amino acids. DNA of the CDR3: TGTGCCAGCAGTTTACTGGGACGGGTTTACGAAAAACTGTTTTTT. It yields the protein CASSLLGRVYEKLFF.

This clonotype has only a few counts. V usage is TRBV10-3 and J usage is TRBJ2-7; 8 bases agree with TRBD1. With 6 bases clipped from V and 3 bases from J, the junction kept 16 bases outside the gene matches. Germline assignment: CDR1 ENHRY and CDR2 SYGVKD. The CDR3 has 17 residues. The CDR3 here is CAIRGPLDRGGDYEQYF. In DNA form, the CDR3 reads TGTGCCATCAGAGGCCCCCTCGACAGGGGTGGGGACTACGAGCAGTACTTC.

The V gene is TRBV4-3, the J gene TRBJ2-1; D ambiguous. Looked up from germline, CDR1 is LGHNA and CDR2 is YSLEER. This CDR3 spans 14 amino acids. Trimming left V 2 bases short and J 10 bases short, with 15 bases between. The CDR3 reads CASSQSNSFGEQFF. The DNA of the CDR3 is TGCGCCAGCAGCCAATCCAACTCCTTCGGCGAGCAGTTCTTC.

This clonotype was picked up a small number of times. V is TRBV6-1 and J is TRBJ2-7, with 11 bases lining up with TRBD2. CDR1 MNHNS and CDR2 SASEGT come from the germline V gene. Trimming took 6 bases from V and 6 from J; bases not matched to a gene: 4. The CDR3 spans 13 residues. The CDR3 DNA sequence: TGTGCCAGCAGGCCGACTAGCGGGACCGAGCAGTACTTC. It specifies CASRPTSGTEQYF.

This clonotype was recorded at least ten times. The chain uses TRBV20-1 and TRBJ2-5, with TRBD1 matching 8 bases. Germline CDR1 reads DFQATT; CDR2 reads SNEGSKA (reference sequence). The CDR3 has 15 amino acids. The V and J ends lost 1 base and 1 base, in that order; junction bases with no gene match: 5. The CDR3 DNA follows: TGCAGTGCTAGAGGTGACAGGGGACTCCAAGAGACCCAGTACTTC. It yields the protein CSARGDRGLQETQYF.

This clonotype was seen a few times. The chain combines TRBV5-1 with TRBJ2-7; 13 bases fit TRBD2. Germline trimming cut 4 bases from V and 5 bases from J; bases unmatched to any gene: 6. This CDR3 comprises 15 residues. Germline CDR1 and CDR2: SGHRS and YFSETQ. CDR3 sequence reads: CASSQTGTSGNEQYF. The CDR3 bases are TGCGCCAGCAGCCAGACCGGGACTAGCGGGAACGAGCAGTACTTC.

The chain joins TRBV18 to TRBJ1-1; D gene ambiguous. The CDR3 spans 15 residues. In germline, CDR1 is KGHSH, CDR2 LQKENI. V lost 3 bases and J lost 4, with 15 bases in between. CDR3 loop: CASSPRQDVGTEAFF. DNA of the CDR3: TGTGCCAGCTCACCTAGACAAGATGTCGGCACTGAAGCTTTCTTT.

This clonotype was seen repeatedly, ten times or more. The J gene is TRBJ1-6, the V gene TRBV3-1; D gene ambiguous. Germline V gene lookup returns CDR1 LGHDT and CDR2 YNNKEL (reference sequence). The CDR3 totals 15 residues. V lost 1 base, J lost 9 bases, and 13 bases lay in between. CDR3 DNA sequence: TGTGCCAGCAGCCAAGGTGTGGGGTTCGGTTCACCCCTCCACTTT. It yields the protein CASSQGVGFGSPLHF.

This clonotype came up many times. CDR3 nucleotides: TGTGCCAGCAGAGATAGCGGGGGGGGTACATACGAGCAGTACTTC. It codes for CASRDSGGGTYEQYF. J is TRBJ2-7 and V is TRBV12-3 or TRBV12-4; 11 bases are shared with TRBD2. CDR3 length: 15 amino acids. The trim removed 6 bases at V and 4 bases at J, leaving 8 bases unmatched.